This T cell receptor (beta chain) was recovered during a study of blood T cell repertoires in COVID-19. Study background: Samples representing acute and convalescent COVID-19 were sourced from the United States, Italy and Spain. T cells, B-cell-depleted T cells, or PBMCs supplied cDNA or gDNA.

The sample holds one count of this clone. Per the authors' pipeline: Estimated nucleated cell counts came from reference gene primer amplification. Only in-frame clones appear in the TCRdb table, and some are missing; sequencing was by immunoSEQ multiplex PCR. That table gives V, J and clone size, and the DNA gave D and trimming. The sample yields about 670,000 clones, 70% to 90% seen once. Germline V gene sequence: CDR1 LNHDA, CDR2 SQIVND (reference sequence). V lost 5 bases and J lost 6, with 14 bases in between. The CDR3 totals 13 residues. The chain links TRBV19 to TRBJ2-7; possible D gene TRBD1, 5 bases. This TCR was sampled from a woman younger than 30 with acute or convalescent COVID-19. Sequencing used peripheral blood. The DNA of the CDR3 is TGTGCCAGTAGTGTCGAAATCAGGGTCGAGCAGTACTTC. Amino acids: CASSVEIRVEQYF.